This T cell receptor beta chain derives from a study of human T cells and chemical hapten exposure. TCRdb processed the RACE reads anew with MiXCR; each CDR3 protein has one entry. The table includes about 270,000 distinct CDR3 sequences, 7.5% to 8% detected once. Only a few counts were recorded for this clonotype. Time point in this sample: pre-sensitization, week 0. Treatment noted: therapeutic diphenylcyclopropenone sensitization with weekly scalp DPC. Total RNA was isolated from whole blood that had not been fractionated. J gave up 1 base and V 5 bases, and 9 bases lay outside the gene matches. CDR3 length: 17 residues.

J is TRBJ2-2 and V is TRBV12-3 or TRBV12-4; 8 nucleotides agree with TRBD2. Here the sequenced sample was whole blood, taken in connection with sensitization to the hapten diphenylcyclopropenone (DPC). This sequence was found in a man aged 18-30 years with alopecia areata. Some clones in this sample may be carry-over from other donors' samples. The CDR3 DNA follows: TGTGCCAGCAGTCCTTGGCGGGGGGCCGGGAACACCGGGGAGCTGTTTTTT. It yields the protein CASSPWRGAGNTGELFF.